The clone carrying this T cell receptor beta chain was detected once. It was CD45RO-negative cells, positively selected for CCR7, that made up naive CD8 cells, with terminally differentiated effector memory CD45RA+ cells excluded. In the authors' methods: ImmunoSEQ supplied junction-only sequences lacking quality scores, so filtering was different. Generated by immunoSEQ multiplex PCR, the TCRdb table keeps only in-frame clones and is missing some. The D gene and trimming were derived from the DNA, and the V and J assignments and clone size from that table. The data show 1.5 million to 2.5 million clones, with about 95% seen just once and 0.95% to 1.5% held by the top ten. The V gene lost 6 bases and the J gene lost 7 bases, with 10 bases spanning the gap. CDR3 size: 12 residues. The germline CDR1 and CDR2 sequences are ENHRY and SYGVKD. These data originate in a study of shared clonotypes between healthy human individuals.

This chain connects TRBV10-3 to TRBJ2-1; D is unclear. The source is a man between 18 and 29 years old in good health. Sequenced material: naive CD8+ T cells sorted from blood. CDR3 nucleotide sequence: TGTGCCATCAGGGCCCGTCATAATGAGCAGTTCTTC. Amino acids: CAIRARHNEQFF.